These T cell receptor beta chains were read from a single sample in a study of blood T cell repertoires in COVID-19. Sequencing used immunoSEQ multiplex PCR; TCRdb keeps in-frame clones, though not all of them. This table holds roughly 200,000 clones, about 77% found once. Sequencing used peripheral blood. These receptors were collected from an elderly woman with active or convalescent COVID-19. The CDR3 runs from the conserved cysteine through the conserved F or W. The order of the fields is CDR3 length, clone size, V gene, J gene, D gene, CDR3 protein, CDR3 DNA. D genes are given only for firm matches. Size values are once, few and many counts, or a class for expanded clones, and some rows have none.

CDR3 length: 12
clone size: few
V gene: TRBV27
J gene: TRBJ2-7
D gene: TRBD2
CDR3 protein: CASSSPGGEQYF
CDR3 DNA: TGTGCCAGCAGTTCCCCCGGGGGGGAGCAGTACTTC

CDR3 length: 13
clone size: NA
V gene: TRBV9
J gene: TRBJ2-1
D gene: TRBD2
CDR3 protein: CASSTSGGTEQFF
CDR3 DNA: TGTGCCAGCTCGACTAGCGGGGGGACTGAGCAGTTCTTC

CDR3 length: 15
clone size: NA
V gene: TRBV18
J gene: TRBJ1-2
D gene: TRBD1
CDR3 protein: CASSPTQGEPYGYTF
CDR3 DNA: TGTGCCAGCTCACCTACGCAGGGGGAGCCGTATGGCTACACCTTC

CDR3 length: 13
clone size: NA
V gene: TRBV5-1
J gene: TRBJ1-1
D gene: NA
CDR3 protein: CASSWAGGTEAFF
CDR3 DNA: TGCGCCAGCAGTTGGGCCGGGGGGACTGAAGCTTTCTTT

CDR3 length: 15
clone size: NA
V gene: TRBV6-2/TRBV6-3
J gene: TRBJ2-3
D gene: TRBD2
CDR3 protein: CASSYSGTRPDTQYF
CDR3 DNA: TGTGCCAGCAGTTACTCCGGGACTAGACCAGATACGCAGTATTTT

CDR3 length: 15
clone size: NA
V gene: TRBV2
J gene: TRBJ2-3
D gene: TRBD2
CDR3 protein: CASSSGGDYTDTQYF
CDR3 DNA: TGTGCCAGCAGTAGCGGGGGGGATTACACAGATACGCAGTATTTT

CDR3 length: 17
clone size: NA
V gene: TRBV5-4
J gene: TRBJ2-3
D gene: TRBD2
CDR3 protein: CASSLGVAGAYTDTQYF
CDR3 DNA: TGTGCCAGCAGCTTGGGAGTAGCGGGGGCCTACACAGATACGCAGTATTTT

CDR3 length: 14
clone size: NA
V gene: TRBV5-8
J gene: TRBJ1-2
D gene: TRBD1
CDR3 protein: CASTRQGPNYGYTF
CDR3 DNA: TGTGCCAGCACGCGACAGGGGCCGAACTATGGCTACACCTTC

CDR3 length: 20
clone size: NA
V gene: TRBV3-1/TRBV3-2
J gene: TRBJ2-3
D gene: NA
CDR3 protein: CASSLDGRRGGGRVTDTQYF
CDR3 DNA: TGTGCCAGCAGCCTGGACGGTCGAAGGGGGGGTGGTAGAGTCACAGATACGCAGTATTTT

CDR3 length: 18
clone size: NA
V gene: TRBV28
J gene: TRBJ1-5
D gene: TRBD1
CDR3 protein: CASSTHRDRGEGHQPQHF
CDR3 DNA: TGTGCCAGCTCGACGCACCGGGACAGGGGGGAGGGGCATCAGCCCCAGCATTTT

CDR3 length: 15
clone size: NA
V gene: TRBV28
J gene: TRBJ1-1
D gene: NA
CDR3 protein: CASSLPSGLNTEAFF
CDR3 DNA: TGTGCCAGCAGTTTGCCTTCGGGTCTAAACACTGAAGCTTTCTTT

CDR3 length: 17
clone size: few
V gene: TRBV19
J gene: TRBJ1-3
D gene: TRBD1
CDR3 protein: CASSIGTGGLLGNTIYF
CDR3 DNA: TGTGCCAGTAGTATTGGAACAGGGGGCCTTCTGGGAAACACCATATATTTT

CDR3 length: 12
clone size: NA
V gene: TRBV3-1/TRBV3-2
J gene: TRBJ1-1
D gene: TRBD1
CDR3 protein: CASSPRQGRAFF
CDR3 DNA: TGTGCCAGCAGCCCCCGACAGGGAAGAGCTTTCTTT

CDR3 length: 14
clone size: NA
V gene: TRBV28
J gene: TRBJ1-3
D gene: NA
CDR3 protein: CASSPRRLRNTIYF
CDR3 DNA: TGTGCCAGCAGCCCCCGGCGGCTACGGAACACCATATATTTT

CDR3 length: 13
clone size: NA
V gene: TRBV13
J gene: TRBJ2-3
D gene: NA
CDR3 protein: CASSLGQADTQYF
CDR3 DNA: TGTGCCAGCAGCTTAGGACAGGCAGATACGCAGTATTTT

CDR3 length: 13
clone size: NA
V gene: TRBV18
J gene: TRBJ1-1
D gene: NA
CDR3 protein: CASSPRQNTEAFF
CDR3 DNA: TGTGCCAGCTCACCGAGACAGAACACTGAAGCTTTCTTT

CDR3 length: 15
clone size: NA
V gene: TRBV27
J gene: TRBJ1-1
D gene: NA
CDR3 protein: CASSPRGLKNTEAFF
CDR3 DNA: TGTGCCAGCAGTCCCCGGGGACTTAAGAACACTGAAGCTTTCTTT